The TCR beta chain described here comes from a study of vaccination and CD4 T cells after COVID-19. Treatment in this sample: roughly 11-day PBMC culture with coronavirus spike peptide pools or control peptides (ViraFEST assay). The Oncomine TCR Beta short-read assay was what sequenced the DNA obtained from cultured CD4+ T cells. In TCRdb, the PCR reads were re-called with MiXCR into one record per CDR3 protein. The data hold 20,000 to 25,000 distinct CDR3 sequences, with around half observed a single time. With respect to this clonotype: Its antigen is unidentified.

The source is a human donor who had recovered from COVID-19. The specimen was CD4+ T cells from blood, cultured in vitro.

The CDR3 coding sequence is TGTGCCAGCAGCTTAAGGGGCGGAGCGAGCACAGATACGCAGTATTTT. It yields the protein CASSLRGGASTDTQYF. The rearrangement joins TRBV7-2 to TRBJ2-3; D is possibly TRBD1 (5 bases). V was trimmed by 2 bases and J by 0 bases, leaving 12 bases between them. The CDR3 has 16 amino acids. CDR1 and CDR2 (germline): SGHTA, FQGNSA. The whole variable domain, remainder taken from reference TRBV7-2 and TRBJ2-3, is GAGVSQSPSNKVTEKGKDVELRCDPISGHTALYWYRQSLGQGLEFLIYFQGNSAPDKSGLPSDRFSAERTGGSVSTLTIQRTQQEDSAVYLCASSLRGGASTDTQYFGPGTRLTVL.